This TCR beta chain stems from a study of blood T cell repertoires in COVID-19. Data came from immunoSEQ multiplex PCR; TCRdb stores just in-frame clones and leaves some out. Of about 180,000 clones in the sample, about 82% were seen once. This CDR3 region has 13 residues. Germline values: CDR1 SEHNR, CDR2 FQNEAQ (reference sequence). The junction had 9 bases not matched to a gene; V was cut back by 8 bases and J by 10 bases. The receptor comes from a woman in her 30s who had recovered from COVID-19. The rearrangement joins TRBV7-9 to TRBJ2-2, with 8 bases aligning to TRBD1. Sequenced: PBMCs or T cells enriched from blood (not recorded which). The CDR3 coding sequence is TGTGCCAGCGGGACAGGAATGGGGCTGGAGCTGTTTTTT. This encodes CASGTGMGLELFF.